The T cell receptor beta chain described here comes from a study of control samples from healthy donors and cancer patients. The CDR3 contains 13 residues. Germline loops: CDR1 SGHRS, CDR2 YFSETQ. Trimming removed 2 bases from V and 4 bases from J, with 6 bases in between. Assay: immunoSEQ multiplex PCR; the TCRdb copy retains only in-frame clones and omits some. The table has 140,000 or so clones, about 94% seen once. The rearrangement joins TRBV5-1 to TRBJ2-2; no firm D call. Sequencing was done on a sample of PBMCs. The receptor was isolated from a man between 60 and 70 years old with colorectal cancer. CDR3 sequence (DNA): TGCGCCAGCAGCTTTCCGAGCACCGGGGAGCTGTTTTTT. Translated, it gives CASSFPSTGELFF.